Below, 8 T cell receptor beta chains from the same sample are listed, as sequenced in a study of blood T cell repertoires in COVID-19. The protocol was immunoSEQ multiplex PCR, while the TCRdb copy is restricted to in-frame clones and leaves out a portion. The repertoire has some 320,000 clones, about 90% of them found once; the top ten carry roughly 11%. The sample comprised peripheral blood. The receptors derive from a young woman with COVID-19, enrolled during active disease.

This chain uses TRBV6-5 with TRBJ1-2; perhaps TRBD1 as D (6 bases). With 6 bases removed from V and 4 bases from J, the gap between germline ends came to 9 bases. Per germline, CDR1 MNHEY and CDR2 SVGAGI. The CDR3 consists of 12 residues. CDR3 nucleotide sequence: TGTGCCAGCAGACAGGGAGCCTATGGCTACACCTTC. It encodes CASRQGAYGYTF.

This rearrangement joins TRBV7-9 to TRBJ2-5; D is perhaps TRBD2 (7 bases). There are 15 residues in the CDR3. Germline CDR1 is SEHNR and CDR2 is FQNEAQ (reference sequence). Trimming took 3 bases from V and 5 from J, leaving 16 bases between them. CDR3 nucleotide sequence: TGTGCCAGCAGCTTCCCCGGACGGGGGGCTGAGACCCAGTACTTC. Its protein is CASSFPGRGAETQYF. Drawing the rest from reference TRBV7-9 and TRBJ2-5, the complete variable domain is DTGVSQNPRHKITKRGQNVTFRCDPISEHNRLYWYRQTLGQGPEFLTYFQNEAQLEKSRLLSDRFSAERPKGSFSTLEIQRTEQGDSAMYLCASSFPGRGAETQYFGPGTRLLVL.

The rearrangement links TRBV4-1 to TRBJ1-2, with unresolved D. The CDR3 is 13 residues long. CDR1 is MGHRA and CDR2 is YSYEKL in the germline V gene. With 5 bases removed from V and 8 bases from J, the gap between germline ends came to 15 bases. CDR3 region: CASSSVTLYGYTF. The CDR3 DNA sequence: TGCGCCAGCAGCTCGGTTACCCTGTACGGCTACACCTTC.

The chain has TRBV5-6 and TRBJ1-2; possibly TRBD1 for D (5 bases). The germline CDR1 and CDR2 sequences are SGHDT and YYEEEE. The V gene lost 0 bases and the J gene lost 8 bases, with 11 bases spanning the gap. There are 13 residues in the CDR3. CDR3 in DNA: TGTGCCAGCAGCTTGGTGGGGCTAAGGGGCTACACCTTC. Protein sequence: CASSLVGLRGYTF.

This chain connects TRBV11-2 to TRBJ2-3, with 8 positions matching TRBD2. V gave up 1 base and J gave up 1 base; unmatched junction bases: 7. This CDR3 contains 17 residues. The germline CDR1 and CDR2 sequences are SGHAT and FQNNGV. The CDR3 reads CASSLGYGGARTDTQYF. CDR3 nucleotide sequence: TGTGCCAGCAGCTTAGGATACGGGGGGGCTCGCACAGATACGCAGTATTTT. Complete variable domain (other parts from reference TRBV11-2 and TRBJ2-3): EAGVAQSPRYKIIEKRQSVAFWCNPISGHATLYWYQQILGQGPKLLIQFQNNGVVDDSQLPKDRFSAERLKGVDSTLKIQPAKLEDSAVYLCASSLGYGGARTDTQYFGPGTRLTVL.

CDR3 amino acids: CASSQELRGGSETQYF. The CDR3 region has the DNA TGCGCCAGCAGCCAAGAATTGCGGGGGGGGTCGGAGACCCAGTACTTC. J is TRBJ2-5 and V is TRBV4-1, with 9 bases identical to TRBD2. Germline V CDR1 and CDR2: MGHRA, YSYEKL. The CDR3 covers 16 residues. V gave up 0 bases and J gave up 5 bases; unmatched junction bases: 7.

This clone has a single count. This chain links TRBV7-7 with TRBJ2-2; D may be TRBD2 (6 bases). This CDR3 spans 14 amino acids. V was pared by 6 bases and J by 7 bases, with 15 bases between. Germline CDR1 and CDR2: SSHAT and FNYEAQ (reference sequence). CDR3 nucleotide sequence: TGTGCCAGCAGTCAAACTCCGGGGGTCGGGGAGCTGTTTTTT. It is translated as CASSQTPGVGELFF. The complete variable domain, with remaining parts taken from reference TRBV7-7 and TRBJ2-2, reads GAGVSQSPRYKVTKRGQDVTLRCDPISSHATLYWYQQALGQGPEFLTYFNYEAQPDKSGLPSDRFSAERPEGSISTLTIQRTEQRDSAMYRCASSQTPGVGELFFGEGSRLTVL.

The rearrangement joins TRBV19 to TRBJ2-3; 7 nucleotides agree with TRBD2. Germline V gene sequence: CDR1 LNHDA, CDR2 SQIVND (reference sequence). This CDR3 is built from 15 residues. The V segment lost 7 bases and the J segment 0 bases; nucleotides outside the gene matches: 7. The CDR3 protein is CASTPLAPSTDTQYF. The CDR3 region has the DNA TGTGCCAGTACCCCACTAGCGCCGAGCACAGATACGCAGTATTTT. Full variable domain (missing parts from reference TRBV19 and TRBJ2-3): DGGITQSPKYLFRKEGQNVTLSCEQNLNHDAMYWYRQDPGQGLRLIYYSQIVNDFQKGDIAEGYSVSREKKESFPLTVTSAQKNPTAFYLCASTPLAPSTDTQYFGPGTRLTVL.